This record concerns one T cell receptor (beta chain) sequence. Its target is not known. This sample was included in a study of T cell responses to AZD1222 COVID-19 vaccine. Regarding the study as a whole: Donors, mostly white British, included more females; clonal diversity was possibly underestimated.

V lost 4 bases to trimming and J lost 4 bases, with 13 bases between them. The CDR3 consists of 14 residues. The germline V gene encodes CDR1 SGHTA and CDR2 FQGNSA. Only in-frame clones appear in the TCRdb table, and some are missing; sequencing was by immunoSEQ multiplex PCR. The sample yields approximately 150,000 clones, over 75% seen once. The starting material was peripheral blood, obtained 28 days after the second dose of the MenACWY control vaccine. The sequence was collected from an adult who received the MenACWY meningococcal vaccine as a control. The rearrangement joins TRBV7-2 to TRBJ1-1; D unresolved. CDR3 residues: CASSSLGGSTEAFF. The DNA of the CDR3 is TGTGCCAGCAGCTCGCTGGGAGGGTCCACTGAAGCTTTCTTT.